Sequencing of this T cell receptor beta chain was carried out in a study of metastatic and nonmetastatic thyroid tumors. Across the study: Repertoire comparison spanned blood and tumor or nodule tissue of malignant and benign thyroid patients. Study-wide findings and caveats: It was reported that TCR beta diversity was significantly higher in malignant thyroid tumors than benign nodules, in blood and tumor.

This clone was counted many times. Its antigen is unidentified. Thyroid surgery took place with no prior treatment in any patient. The authors' processing: The distant-metastasis classifier for papillary thyroid cancer was built from CDR3 differences across clinicopathological groups. TCRdb re-clonotyped the PCR reads through MiXCR. The V and J calls here are based on TCRdb, not the publication. The sample contains tens of thousands of clones, roughly an eighth of which appear only once. The CDR3 length is 16 residues. The J segment lost 10 bases and the V segment lost 1 base, leaving 12 bases of the junction unmatched. Germline loops: CDR1 DFQATT, CDR2 SNEGSKA (reference sequence).

This chain uses TRBV20-1 with TRBJ1-6, with 8 bases lining up with TRBD1. The source of this sequence is a female donor with papillary thyroid cancer or a benign thyroid nodule (not recorded which). Some clones in this sample may be carry-over from other donors' samples. The sequencing input was tumor tissue. CDR3 coding DNA: TGCAGTGCTAGAGGCCCCAAGGACAGGGCGGACTCACCCCTCCACTTT. It specifies CSARGPKDRADSPLHF.